This T cell receptor (beta chain) was sequenced for a study of blood T cell repertoires in COVID-19. About the study: Specimens from acute and convalescent COVID-19 originated in the United States, Italy and Spain. Nucleic acid was either cDNA or gDNA, and it came from T cells, B-cell-depleted T cells, or PBMCs.

This clone showed up just once. Germline trimming cut 7 bases from V and 4 bases from J; bases unmatched to any gene: 8. The CDR3 contains 14 residues. Per germline, CDR1 SGHRS and CDR2 YFSETQ. Authors' methods: Amplification from reference gene primers served as the basis for estimated nucleated cell counts. The table came from immunoSEQ multiplex PCR; TCRdb's copy has only in-frame clones and leaves some out. Clone size and the V and J calls come from that table; the DNA yielded D and trimming. Of approximately 90,000 clones in the sample, around 89% were seen once. This chain links TRBV5-1 with TRBJ1-3, with 7 bases lining up with TRBD1. Specimen: peripheral blood. The receptor was derived from a man in his fifties or sixties with acute or convalescent COVID-19. Here the CDR3 DNA reads TGCGCCAGCCGAGACAGGGTATCGGGAAACACCATATATTTT. Translation gives CASRDRVSGNTIYF.